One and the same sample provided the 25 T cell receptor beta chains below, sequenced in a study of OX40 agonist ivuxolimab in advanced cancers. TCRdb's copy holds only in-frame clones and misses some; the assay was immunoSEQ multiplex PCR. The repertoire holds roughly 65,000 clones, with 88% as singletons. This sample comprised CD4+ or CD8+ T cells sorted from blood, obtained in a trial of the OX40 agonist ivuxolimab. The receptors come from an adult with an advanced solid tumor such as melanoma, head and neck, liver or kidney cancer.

The CDR3 reads CASSLGRGGYTDTQYF. The CDR3 DNA follows: TGTGCCAGCAGCTTAGGCCGCGGGGGGTACACAGATACGCAGTATTTT. This chain joins TRBV7-9 and TRBJ2-3; TRBD2 aligns across 8 bases. V dropped 1 base and J dropped 2; count of bases not matched to a gene: 5. CDR1 and CDR2 from the germline V gene are SEHNR and FQNEAQ (reference sequence). CDR3 length equals 16 residues.

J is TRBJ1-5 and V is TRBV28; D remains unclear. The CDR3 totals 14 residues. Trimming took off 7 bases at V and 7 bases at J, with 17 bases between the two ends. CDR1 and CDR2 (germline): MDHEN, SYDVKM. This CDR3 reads CASMKPLTGQPQHF. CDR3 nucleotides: TGTGCCAGCATGAAGCCCCTTACCGGCCAGCCCCAGCATTTT.

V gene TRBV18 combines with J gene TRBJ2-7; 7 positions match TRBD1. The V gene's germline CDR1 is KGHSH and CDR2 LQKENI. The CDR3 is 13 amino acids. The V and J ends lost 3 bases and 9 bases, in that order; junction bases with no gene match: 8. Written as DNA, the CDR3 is TGTGCCAGCTCACCCGACAGGGTTCGGGCGCAGTACTTC. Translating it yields CASSPDRVRAQYF.

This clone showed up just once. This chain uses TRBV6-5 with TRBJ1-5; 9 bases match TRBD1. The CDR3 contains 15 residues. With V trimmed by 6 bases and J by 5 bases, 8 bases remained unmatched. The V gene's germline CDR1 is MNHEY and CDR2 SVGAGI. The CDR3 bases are TGTGCCAGCAGACCCGGGACAGGGAATTATCAGCCCCAGCATTTT. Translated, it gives CASRPGTGNYQPQHF.

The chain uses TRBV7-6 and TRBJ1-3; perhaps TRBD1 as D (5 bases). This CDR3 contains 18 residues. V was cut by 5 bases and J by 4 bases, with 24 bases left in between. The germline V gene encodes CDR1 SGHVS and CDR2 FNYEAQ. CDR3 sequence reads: CASSRSGDGPLYGNTIYF. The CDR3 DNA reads TGTGCCAGCAGCCGCAGTGGGGACGGACCTCTCTACGGAAACACCATATATTTT. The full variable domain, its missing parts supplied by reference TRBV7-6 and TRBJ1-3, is GAGVSQSPRYKVTKRGQDVALRCDPISGHVSLYWYRQALGQGPEFLTYFNYEAQQDKSGLPNDRFSAERPEGSISTLTIQRTEQRDSAMYRCASSRSGDGPLYGNTIYFGEGSWLTVV.

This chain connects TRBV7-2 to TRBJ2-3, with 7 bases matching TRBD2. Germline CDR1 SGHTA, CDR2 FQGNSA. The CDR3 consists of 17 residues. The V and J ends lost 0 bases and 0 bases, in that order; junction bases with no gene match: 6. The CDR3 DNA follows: TGTGCCAGCAGCTTAGCGAGGGCTAGCGGAAGCACAGATACGCAGTATTTT. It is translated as CASSLARASGSTDTQYF.

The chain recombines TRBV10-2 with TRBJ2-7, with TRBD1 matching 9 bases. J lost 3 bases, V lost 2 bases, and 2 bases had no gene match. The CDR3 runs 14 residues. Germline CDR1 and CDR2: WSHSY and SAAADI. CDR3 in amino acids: CASSEPGQGYEQYF. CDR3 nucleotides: TGCGCCAGCAGTGAGCCGGGACAGGGCTACGAGCAGTACTTC.

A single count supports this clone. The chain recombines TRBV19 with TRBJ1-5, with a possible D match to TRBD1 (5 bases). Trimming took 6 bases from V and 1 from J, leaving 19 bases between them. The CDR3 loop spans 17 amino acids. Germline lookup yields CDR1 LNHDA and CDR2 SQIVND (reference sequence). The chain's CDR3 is CASSNPLRAGSNQPQHF. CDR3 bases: TGTGCCAGTAGCAATCCCCTCCGAGCAGGGAGCAATCAGCCCCAGCATTTT.

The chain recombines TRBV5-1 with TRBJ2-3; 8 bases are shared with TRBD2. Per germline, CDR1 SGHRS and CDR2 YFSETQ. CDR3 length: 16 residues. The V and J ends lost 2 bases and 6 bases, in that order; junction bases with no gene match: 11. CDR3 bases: TGCGCCAGCAGCTTTGTCAGCGGGAGTGGGGAGGATACGCAGTATTTT. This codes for CASSFVSGSGEDTQYF.

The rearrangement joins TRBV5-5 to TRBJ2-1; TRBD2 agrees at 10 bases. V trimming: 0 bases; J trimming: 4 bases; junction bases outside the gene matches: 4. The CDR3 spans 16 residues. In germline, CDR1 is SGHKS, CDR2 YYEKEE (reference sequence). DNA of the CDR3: TGTGCCAGCAGCTTGGAGCTAGCGGGAGTGTACAATGAGCAGTTCTTC. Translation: CASSLELAGVYNEQFF.

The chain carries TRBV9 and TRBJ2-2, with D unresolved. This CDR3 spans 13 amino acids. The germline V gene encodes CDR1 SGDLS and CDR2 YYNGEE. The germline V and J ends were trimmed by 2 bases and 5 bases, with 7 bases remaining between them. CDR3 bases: TGTGCCAGCAGCGTCCGCACGACCGGGGAGCTGTTTTTT. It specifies CASSVRTTGELFF.

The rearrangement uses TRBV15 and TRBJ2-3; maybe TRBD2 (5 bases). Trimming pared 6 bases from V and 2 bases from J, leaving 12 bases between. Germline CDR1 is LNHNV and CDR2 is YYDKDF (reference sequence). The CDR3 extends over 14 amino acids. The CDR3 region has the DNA TGTGCCACCAGTCATCGGGGTTTCACAGATACGCAGTATTTT. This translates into CATSHRGFTDTQYF.

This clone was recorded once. CDR3 loop: CASSNRLTTGLGGNQPQHF. CDR3 bases: TGTGCCAGCAGCAACCGACTGACGACAGGGCTCGGGGGCAATCAGCCCCAGCATTTT. J is TRBJ1-5 and V is TRBV21-1; the table assigns TRBD1, which was not confirmed against the DNA. TRBV21-1 is marked as a pseudogene. This CDR3 has 19 residues.

The CDR3: CASSQNEGETQYF. The CDR3 DNA is TGTGCCAGCAGCCAGAATGAGGGCGAGACCCAGTACTTC. The chain joins TRBV2 to TRBJ2-5, with a weak D call TRBD2 (5 bases). Germline values: CDR1 SNHLY, CDR2 FYNNEI. CDR3 length: 13 amino acids. Trimming stripped 6 bases from V and 5 bases from J, with 13 bases between.

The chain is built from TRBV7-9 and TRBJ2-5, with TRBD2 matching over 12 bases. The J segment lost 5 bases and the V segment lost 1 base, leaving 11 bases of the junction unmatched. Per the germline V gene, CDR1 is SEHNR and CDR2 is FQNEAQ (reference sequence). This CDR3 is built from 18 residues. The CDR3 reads CASSLGPGNGLAGETQYF. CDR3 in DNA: TGTGCCAGCAGCTTAGGTCCGGGTAACGGACTAGCGGGGGAGACCCAGTACTTC.

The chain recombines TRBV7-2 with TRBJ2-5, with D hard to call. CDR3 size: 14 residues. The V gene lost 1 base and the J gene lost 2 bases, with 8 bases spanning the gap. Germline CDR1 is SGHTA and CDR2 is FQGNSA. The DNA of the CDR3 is TGTGCCAGCAGCTTAGGCCAGCCACAAGAGACCCAGTACTTC. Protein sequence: CASSLGQPQETQYF.

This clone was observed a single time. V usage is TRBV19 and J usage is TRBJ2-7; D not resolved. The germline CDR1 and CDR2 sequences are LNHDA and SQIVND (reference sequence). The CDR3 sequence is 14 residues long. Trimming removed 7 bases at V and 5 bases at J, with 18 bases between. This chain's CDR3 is CASTPTGSPDEQYF. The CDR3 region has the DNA TGTGCCAGTACCCCGACCGGGTCGCCCGACGAGCAGTACTTC.

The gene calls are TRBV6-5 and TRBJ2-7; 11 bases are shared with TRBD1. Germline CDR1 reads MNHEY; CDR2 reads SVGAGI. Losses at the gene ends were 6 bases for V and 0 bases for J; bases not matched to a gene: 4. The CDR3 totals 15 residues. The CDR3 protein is CASRAGTGGSYEQYF. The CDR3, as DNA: TGTGCCAGCAGGGCCGGGACAGGGGGCTCCTACGAGCAGTACTTC.

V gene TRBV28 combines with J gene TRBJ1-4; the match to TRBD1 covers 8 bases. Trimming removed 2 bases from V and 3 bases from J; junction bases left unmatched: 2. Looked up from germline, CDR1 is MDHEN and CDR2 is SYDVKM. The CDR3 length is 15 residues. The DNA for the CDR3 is TGTGCCAGCAGTTTACAGGGGGCGGCTAATGAAAAACTGTTTTTT. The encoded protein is CASSLQGAANEKLFF. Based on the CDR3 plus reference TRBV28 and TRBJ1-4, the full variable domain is DVKVTQSSRYLVKRTGEKVFLECVQDMDHENMFWYRQDPGLGLRLIYFSYDVKMKEKGDIPEGYSVSREKKERFSLILESASTNQTSMYLCASSLQGAANEKLFFGSGTQLSVL.

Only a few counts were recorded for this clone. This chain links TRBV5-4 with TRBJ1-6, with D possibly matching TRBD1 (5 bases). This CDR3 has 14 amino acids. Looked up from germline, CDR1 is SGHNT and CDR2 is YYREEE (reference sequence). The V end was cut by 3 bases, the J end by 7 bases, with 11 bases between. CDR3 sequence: CASSWGKTNSPLHF. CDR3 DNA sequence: TGTGCCAGCAGCTGGGGGAAAACCAATTCACCCCTCCACTTT. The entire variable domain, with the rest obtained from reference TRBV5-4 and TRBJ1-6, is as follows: ETGVTQSPTHLIKTRGQQVTLRCSSQSGHNTVSWYQQALGQGPQFIFQYYREEENGRGNFPPRFSGLQFPNYSSELNVNALELDDSALYLCASSWGKTNSPLHFGNGTRLTVT.

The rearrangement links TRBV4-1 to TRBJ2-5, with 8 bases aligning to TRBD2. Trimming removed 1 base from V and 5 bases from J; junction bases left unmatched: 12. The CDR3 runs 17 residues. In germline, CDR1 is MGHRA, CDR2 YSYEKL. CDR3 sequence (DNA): TGCGCCAGCAGCCAAGGAACCCGCGGGGGGCTGGGGGAGACCCAGTACTTC. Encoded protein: CASSQGTRGGLGETQYF.

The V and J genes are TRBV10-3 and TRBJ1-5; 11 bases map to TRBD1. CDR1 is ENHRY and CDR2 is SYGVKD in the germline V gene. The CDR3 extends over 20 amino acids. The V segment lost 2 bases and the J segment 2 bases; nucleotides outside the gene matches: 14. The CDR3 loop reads CAISEPAGTGGLDGNQPQHF. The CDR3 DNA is TGTGCCATCAGTGAGCCCGCCGGGACAGGGGGACTAGATGGCAATCAGCCCCAGCATTTT.

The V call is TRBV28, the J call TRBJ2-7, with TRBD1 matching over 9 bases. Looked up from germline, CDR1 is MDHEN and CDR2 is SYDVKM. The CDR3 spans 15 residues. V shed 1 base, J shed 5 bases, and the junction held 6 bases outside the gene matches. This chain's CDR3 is CASSLSRTGGHEQYF. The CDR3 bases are TGTGCCAGCAGTTTATCGCGTACAGGGGGCCACGAGCAGTACTTC.

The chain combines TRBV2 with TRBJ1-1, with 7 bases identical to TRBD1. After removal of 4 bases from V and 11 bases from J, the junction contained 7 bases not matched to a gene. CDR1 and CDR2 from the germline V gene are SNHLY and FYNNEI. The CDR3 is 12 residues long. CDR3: CASSGAGGEAFF. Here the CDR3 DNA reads TGTGCCAGCAGTGGGGCAGGGGGTGAGGCTTTCTTT. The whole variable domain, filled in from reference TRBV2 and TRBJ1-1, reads EPEVTQTPSHQVTQMGQEVILRCVPISNHLYFYWYRQILGQKVEFLVSFYNNEISEKSEIFDDQFSVERPDGSNFTLKIRSTKLEDSAMYFCASSGAGGEAFFGQGTRLTVV.

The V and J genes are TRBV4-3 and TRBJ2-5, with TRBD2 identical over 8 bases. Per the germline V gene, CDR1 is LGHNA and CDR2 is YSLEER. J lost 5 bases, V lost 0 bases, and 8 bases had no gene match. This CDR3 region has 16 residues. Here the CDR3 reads CASSQDWSGRGETQYF. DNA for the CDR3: TGCGCCAGCAGCCAAGATTGGTCCGGGAGGGGGGAGACCCAGTACTTC.